The clone carrying this T cell receptor (beta chain) was seen a few times. Its antigen is unknown. The sample belongs to a study of blood T cells in healthy people across ages. The study's findings and limits: For the donors, CMV status was unknown and possibly confounded expanded clonotype changes.

The authors ran a second PCR of roughly 6 to 11 cycles using a sample-barcoded 5' primer and a J-beta primer mix. Template switching added a 12-random-nucleotide identifier to every cDNA molecule. A single record per CDR3 protein comes from TCRdb applying MiXCR to the 5' RACE reads. The sample holds 2 million or so distinct CDR3 sequences, approximately 50% seen once. The CDR3 spans 15 residues. The sequence derives from a woman between 35 and 50 years old in good health. The sequencing sample was made of blood. The gene calls are TRBV21-1 and TRBJ2-7; no DNA check was done on the table's D call, TRBD1. TRBV21-1 is reported as a pseudogene. For the CDR3, the DNA is TGTGCCAGCAGCAATCGGACAGGGATCTCCTACGAGCAGTACTTC. Its protein product is CASSNRTGISYEQYF.